The 30 T cell receptor beta chains below all came from one sample that was sequenced in a study of T cell responses to AZD1222 COVID-19 vaccine. TCRdb keeps only in-frame clones here, not all; method: immunoSEQ multiplex PCR. Here the sample spans roughly 90,000 clones, 65% to 90% being singletons. The material sequenced was peripheral blood, taken on day 0 of AZD1222 vaccination. Every receptor here comes from an adult in good health.

The gene calls are TRBV6-6 and TRBJ1-2; a weak D match, TRBD1 (6 bases). Germline assignment: CDR1 MNHNY and CDR2 SVGAGI (reference sequence). This CDR3 has 12 residues. V lost 2 bases and J lost 14, with 15 bases in between. The CDR3 DNA reads as TGTGCCAGCAGTTACAACAGGGCATACGGGACCTTC. Its translation is CASSYNRAYGTF.

The chain carries TRBV29-1 and TRBJ1-1, with D perhaps matching TRBD1 (6 bases). V dropped 7 bases and J dropped 11 bases, with 14 bases sitting between them. This CDR3 is 10 amino acids long. Germline V gives CDR1 SQVTM, CDR2 ANQGSEA. CDR3 nucleotide sequence: TGCAGCGACCGGGACATAGGGGCTTTCTTT. This sequence encodes CSDRDIGAFF.

The chain combines TRBV10-2 with TRBJ1-6; the D is unclear. The germline V and J ends were trimmed by 6 bases and 8 bases, with 11 bases remaining between them. The CDR3 loop spans 13 amino acids. Germline CDR1 reads WSHSY; CDR2 reads SAAADI. CDR3 in amino acids: CASRDRLDSPLHF. Written as DNA, the CDR3 is TGCGCCAGCAGGGACCGCCTAGATTCACCCCTCCACTTT.

V usage is TRBV2 and J usage is TRBJ2-2, with 8 positions matching TRBD1. The CDR3 length is 15 residues. Germline V lookup: CDR1 SNHLY, CDR2 FYNNEI. J gave up 7 bases and V 6 bases, and 10 bases lay outside the gene matches. CDR3 amino acids: CASRDRAEFGGELFF. CDR3 DNA: TGTGCCAGCAGGGACAGGGCTGAATTCGGCGGGGAGCTGTTTTTT.

The chain combines TRBV29-1 with TRBJ2-7; 12 bases align to TRBD2. V trimming: 4 bases; J trimming: 9 bases; junction bases outside the gene matches: 7. The CDR3 length is 13 residues. CDR1 and CDR2 from the germline V gene are SQVTM and ANQGSEA. CDR3 in amino acids: CSVALAGGLRQYF. CDR3 coding DNA: TGCAGCGTTGCCCTAGCGGGAGGGTTGCGGCAGTACTTC.

In its sample, this clone was seen a few times. This chain joins TRBV3-1 (or the pseudogene TRBV3-2) and TRBJ2-5; 8 bases agree with TRBD1. The trim removed 0 bases at V and 6 bases at J, leaving 6 bases unmatched. CDR3 size: 15 residues. Per the germline V gene, CDR1 is LGHDT and CDR2 is YNNKEL (reference sequence). CDR3 residues: CASSQDGQGRKTQYF. The CDR3 coding sequence is TGTGCCAGCAGCCAAGATGGACAGGGCCGGAAGACCCAGTACTTC.

This clone was observed a single time. The CDR3, as DNA: TGTGCCACCAGTGATTGGGGAACGGGCACCGGGGAGCTGTTTTTT. This gives the protein CATSDWGTGTGELFF. This chain joins TRBV24-1 and TRBJ2-2, with D uncertain. Trimming removed 2 bases at V and 4 bases at J, with 10 bases between. The CDR3 totals 15 residues. From germline, CDR1 is KGHDR and CDR2 SFDVKD.

The V and J genes are TRBV30 and TRBJ1-3; D is unclear. The CDR3 has 14 residues. Trimming took 4 bases from V and 2 from J, leaving 12 bases between them. Germline CDR1 is GTSNPN and CDR2 is SVGIG (reference sequence). The CDR3, as DNA: TGTGCCTGGACTCGGAGGACCGCTGGAAACACCATATATTTT. Protein: CAWTRRTAGNTIYF.

V is TRBV4-1 and J is TRBJ2-3; 8 bases map to TRBD2. The CDR3 spans 16 residues. Looked up from germline, CDR1 is MGHRA and CDR2 is YSYEKL. The J segment lost 8 bases and the V segment lost 0 bases, leaving 10 bases of the junction unmatched. The CDR3 reads CASSQEGSGRGATQYF. The DNA of the CDR3 is TGCGCCAGCAGCCAAGAAGGGAGTGGGCGGGGGGCTACGCAGTATTTT.

The chain couples TRBV6-6 to TRBJ2-3; 10 bases map to TRBD2. Per germline, CDR1 MNHNY and CDR2 SVGAGI (reference sequence). V was clipped by 7 bases and J by 1 base; unmatched bases: 2. This CDR3 contains 14 residues. The CDR3 region is CASTTSGGTDTQYF. CDR3 nucleotide sequence: TGTGCCAGCACTACTAGCGGGGGCACAGATACGCAGTATTTT.

The rearrangement links TRBV5-1 to TRBJ2-7; 8 positions agree with TRBD1. Germline values: CDR1 SGHRS, CDR2 YFSETQ. The CDR3 totals 14 residues. The V segment lost 0 bases and the J segment 3 bases; nucleotides outside the gene matches: 2. CDR3 region: CASSLVTGDYEQYF. CDR3 in DNA: TGCGCCAGCAGCTTGGTGACAGGGGACTACGAGCAGTACTTC.

The rearrangement uses TRBV11-2 and TRBJ1-1, with D possibly being TRBD1 (5 bases). The V and J ends lost 5 bases and 2 bases respectively, with 18 bases between them. Germline V gives CDR1 SGHAT, CDR2 FQNNGV. The CDR3 extends over 16 amino acids. The CDR3 coding sequence is TGTGCCAGCAGCCCCTCGGGGGTCGCCTTAAACACTGAAGCTTTCTTT. Translated: CASSPSGVALNTEAFF.

The chain has TRBV6-2 or TRBV6-3 and TRBJ2-7; no clear D gene. Germline V gives CDR1 MNHEY, CDR2 SVGEGT. The ends were cut back, 4 bases at V and 2 bases at J, with 9 bases in the middle. CDR3 size: 13 residues. For the CDR3, the DNA is TGTGCCAGCAGTTGGTCGGGTACCTACGAGCAGTACTTC. It yields the protein CASSWSGTYEQYF.

CDR3 sequence: CASSDVRGGRTDTQYF. Written as DNA, the CDR3 is TGTGCCAGCAGTGACGTGCGTGGGGGCCGCACAGATACGCAGTATTTT. This rearrangement joins TRBV27 to TRBJ2-3; a weak D match, TRBD1 (6 bases). The V end was cut by 5 bases, the J end by 1 base, with 16 bases between. Looked up from germline, CDR1 is MNHEY and CDR2 is SMNVEV (reference sequence). There are 16 residues in the CDR3.

The chain joins TRBV18 to TRBJ2-5; D might be TRBD1 (6 bases). Germline assignment: CDR1 KGHSH and CDR2 LQKENI. Trimming left V 4 bases short and J 2 bases short, with 8 bases between. This CDR3 comprises 13 residues. CDR3 nucleotides: TGTGCCAGCTCACGACAGGCACAAGAGACCCAGTACTTC. This encodes CASSRQAQETQYF.

This chain links TRBV10-3 with TRBJ2-2; 7 bases agree with TRBD1. Losses at the gene ends were 7 bases for V and 0 bases for J; bases not matched to a gene: 2. The germline V gene encodes CDR1 ENHRY and CDR2 SYGVKD. The CDR3 is 14 residues long. CDR3 DNA sequence: TGTGCCATCACGGGACAGACGAACACCGGGGAGCTGTTTTTT. It specifies CAITGQTNTGELFF.

Only one count was recorded for this clone. V and J are TRBV5-5 and TRBJ2-2; 8 positions match TRBD2. V gave up 3 bases and J gave up 3 bases; unmatched junction bases: 13. There are 18 residues in the CDR3. The germline gives CDR1 SGHKS, CDR2 YYEKEE (reference sequence). CDR3 DNA: TGTGCCAGCAGCTCGGAGTTAGCCGGGACTAGGTACACCGGGGAGCTGTTTTTT. This sequence encodes CASSSELAGTRYTGELFF.

The CDR3 DNA follows: TGTGCCAGTAGTATTTCGGGGGGTAACACTGAAGCTTTCTTT. Encoded protein: CASSISGGNTEAFF. The chain combines TRBV19 with TRBJ1-1, with D tentatively TRBD1 (5 bases). Trimming removed 3 bases at V and 2 bases at J, with 10 bases between. Germline CDR1 reads LNHDA; CDR2 reads SQIVND (reference sequence). The CDR3 totals 14 residues.

This chain connects TRBV5-1 to TRBJ1-6, with TRBD1 identical over 7 bases. This CDR3 is built from 15 residues. V shed 4 bases and J 6 bases; nucleotides not matched to a gene: 7. The V gene's germline CDR1 is SGHRS and CDR2 YFSETQ. CDR3 region: CASSPKDRFNSPLHF. The CDR3 DNA follows: TGCGCCAGCAGCCCGAAGGACAGGTTTAATTCACCCCTCCACTTT. Filled out from reference TRBV5-1 and TRBJ1-6, the complete variable domain reads KAGVTQTPRYLIKTRGQQVTLSCSPISGHRSVSWYQQTPGQGLQFLFEYFSETQRNKGNFPGRFSGRQFSNSRSEMNVSTLELGDSALYLCASSPKDRFNSPLHFGNGTRLTVT.

The rearrangement joins TRBV19 to TRBJ2-7; D call uncertain. V lost 2 bases and J lost 0, with 11 bases in between. The CDR3 spans 15 residues. CDR1 LNHDA and CDR2 SQIVND come from the germline V gene (reference sequence). CDR3 bases: TGTGCCAGTAGTATAAACGCAGGACCCTCCTACGAGCAGTACTTC. Its protein is CASSINAGPSYEQYF. The whole variable domain, remainder taken from reference TRBV19 and TRBJ2-7, is DGGITQSPKYLFRKEGQNVTLSCEQNLNHDAMYWYRQDPGQGLRLIYYSQIVNDFQKGDIAEGYSVSREKKESFPLTVTSAQKNPTAFYLCASSINAGPSYEQYFGPGTRLTVT.

V gene TRBV29-1 combines with J gene TRBJ2-3; D is perhaps TRBD2 (6 bases). The CDR3 consists of 13 residues. The ends were cut back, 7 bases at V and 4 bases at J, with 15 bases in the middle. Germline V CDR1 and CDR2: SQVTM, ANQGSEA. The CDR3 sequence is CSGGVPEADTQYF. The CDR3 bases are TGCAGCGGGGGGGTCCCTGAAGCAGATACGCAGTATTTT.

The J gene is TRBJ2-2, the V gene TRBV6-5; unclear D gene. Germline-derived CDR1 and CDR2 are MNHEY and SVGAGI. The V end lost 2 bases, the J end lost 1 base, and 11 bases lay between the germline ends. The CDR3 contains 16 residues. The CDR3 DNA reads TGTGCCAGCAGTTACGGGTCTACCCTGAACACCGGGGAGCTGTTTTTT. Protein: CASSYGSTLNTGELFF.

The chain has TRBV29-1 and TRBJ1-1, with D tentatively TRBD1 (6 bases). Germline values: CDR1 SQVTM, CDR2 ANQGSEA. The V gene lost 7 bases and the J gene lost 3 bases, with 18 bases spanning the gap. The CDR3 contains 14 residues. CDR3: CSARWAGAYTEAFF. In nucleotides, the CDR3 is TGCAGCGCCCGATGGGCGGGGGCGTACACTGAAGCTTTCTTT.

V is TRBV19 and J is TRBJ2-2; a weak D match, TRBD1 (5 bases). This CDR3 comprises 13 residues. Germline V gene lookup returns CDR1 LNHDA and CDR2 SQIVND (reference sequence). The V end was cut by 4 bases, the J end by 6 bases, with 9 bases between. CDR3 sequence: CASSKTGSGELFF. The DNA for the CDR3 is TGTGCCAGTAGTAAAACAGGTTCCGGGGAGCTGTTTTTT.

The rearrangement joins TRBV27 to TRBJ1-4; D might be TRBD1 (6 bases). Germline values: CDR1 MNHEY, CDR2 SMNVEV (reference sequence). This CDR3 has 13 amino acids. V gave up 7 bases and J gave up 8 bases, with 14 bases separating them. The CDR3 protein is CASKGQGREKLFF. CDR3 DNA: TGTGCCAGCAAGGGTCAGGGGCGCGAAAAACTGTTTTTT.

This chain joins TRBV3-1 (or the pseudogene TRBV3-2) and TRBJ1-1; weak D call: TRBD1 (5 bases). Trimming pared 4 bases from V and 3 bases from J, leaving 12 bases between. Germline lookup yields CDR1 LGHDT and CDR2 YNNKEL (reference sequence). The CDR3 is made up of 14 amino acids. In nucleotides, the CDR3 is TGTGCCAGCAGCCCAGGAAGAGGGGACACTGAAGCTTTCTTT. It yields the protein CASSPGRGDTEAFF.

This chain connects TRBV18 to TRBJ2-3; 7 bases are a match to TRBD2. V gave up 5 bases and J gave up 0 bases; unmatched junction bases: 8. The CDR3 covers 16 residues. Germline V gene lookup returns CDR1 KGHSH and CDR2 LQKENI. The CDR3 protein is CASSAQGGASTDTQYF. CDR3 DNA: TGTGCCAGCTCAGCCCAGGGAGGGGCTAGCACAGATACGCAGTATTTT.

The chain employs TRBV19 and TRBJ2-4, with 7 bases fitting TRBD1. The CDR3 runs 15 residues. The V gene's germline CDR1 is LNHDA and CDR2 SQIVND (reference sequence). The J segment lost 4 bases and the V segment lost 6 bases, leaving 9 bases of the junction unmatched. The DNA of the CDR3 is TGTGCCAGTAGCCACCCCGGGACAGAAAAAAACATTCAGTACTTC. It codes for CASSHPGTEKNIQYF.

A single count supports this clone. The chain combines TRBV2 with TRBJ1-3; D not resolved. Germline values: CDR1 SNHLY, CDR2 FYNNEI. This CDR3 comprises 15 residues. The ends were cut back, 7 bases at V and 3 bases at J, with 16 bases in the middle. The CDR3 sequence: CASTWNAGGGNTIYF. CDR3 DNA: TGTGCCAGCACCTGGAATGCGGGCGGTGGAAACACCATATATTTT.

This sequence joins TRBV27 and TRBJ2-7; tentatively, D is TRBD2 (6 bases). This CDR3 contains 17 residues. Germline V gene data show CDR1 as MNHEY and CDR2 as SMNVEV (reference sequence). Trimming stripped 6 bases from V and 6 bases from J, with 27 bases between. This chain's CDR3 is CASSHKTPMGGSFEQYF. The CDR3 nucleotides are TGTGCCAGCAGCCACAAGACCCCTATGGGAGGCTCTTTCGAGCAGTACTTC.